This T cell receptor (beta chain) was retrieved from a study of T cell changes during pregnancy in multiple sclerosis. The trim removed 6 bases at V and 6 bases at J, leaving 3 bases unmatched. Germline CDR1 and CDR2: SNHLY and FYNNEI. The CDR3 totals 15 residues. Measured with immunoSEQ multiplex PCR; TCRdb has only the in-frame clones, and not every one. Found here are almost 40,000 clones, around nine tenths of them singletons; the top ten hold 0.55% to 0.7%. V and J are TRBV2 and TRBJ2-1; 15 nucleotides match TRBD2. The sequence came from a female donor in good health, enrolled as a control in a pregnancy study. Sequenced here: CD4+ T cells from peripheral blood mononuclear cells, sampled in the second trimester of pregnancy. The chain's CDR3 is CASRGTSGGSNEQFF. CDR3 nucleotides: TGTGCCAGCAGGGGGACTAGCGGGGGGTCCAATGAGCAGTTCTTC.